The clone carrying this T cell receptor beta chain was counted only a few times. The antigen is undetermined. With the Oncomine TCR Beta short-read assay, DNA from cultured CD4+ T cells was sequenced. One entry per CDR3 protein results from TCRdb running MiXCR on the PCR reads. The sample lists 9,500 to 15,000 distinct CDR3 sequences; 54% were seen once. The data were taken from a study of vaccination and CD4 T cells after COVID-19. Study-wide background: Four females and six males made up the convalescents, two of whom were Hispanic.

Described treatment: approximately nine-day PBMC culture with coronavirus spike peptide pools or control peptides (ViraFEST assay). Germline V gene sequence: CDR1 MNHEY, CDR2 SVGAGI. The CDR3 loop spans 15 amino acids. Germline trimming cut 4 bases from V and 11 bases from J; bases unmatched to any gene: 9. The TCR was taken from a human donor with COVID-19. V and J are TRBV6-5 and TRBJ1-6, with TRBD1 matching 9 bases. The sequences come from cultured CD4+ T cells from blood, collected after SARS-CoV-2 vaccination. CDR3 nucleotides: TGTGCCAGCAGTTTCTCAGGGGGACAGGGAACACCCCTCCACTTT. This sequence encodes CASSFSGGQGTPLHF.